This T cell receptor (beta chain) originates from a study of OX40 agonist ivuxolimab in advanced cancers. As for the study in general: Hepatocellular carcinoma, melanoma, renal cell or head and neck cancer affected the dose-escalation patients. Partial responses occurred in Three dose-escalation patients, one with hepatocellular carcinoma and two with cutaneous melanoma.

The length of the CDR3 is 16 residues. The ends were cut back, 0 bases at V and 5 bases at J, with 18 bases in the middle. Germline V CDR1 and CDR2: SGHRS, YFSETQ. Clones were read by immunoSEQ multiplex PCR, and TCRdb kept only the in-frame ones, dropping some. The sample carries about 22,000 clones, 70% to 90% recorded once. The sequencing here drew on CD4+ or CD8+ T cells sorted from blood, taken in a trial of the OX40 agonist ivuxolimab. The sequence was collected from an adult with an advanced solid tumor such as melanoma, head and neck, liver or kidney cancer. The chain links TRBV5-1 to TRBJ2-7; D is tentatively TRBD1 or TRBD2 (5 bases each). The CDR3 DNA follows: TGCGCCAGCAGCTTGGCGGGGCCTACCCTTTTCGACGAGCAGTACTTC. This codes for CASSLAGPTLFDEQYF.